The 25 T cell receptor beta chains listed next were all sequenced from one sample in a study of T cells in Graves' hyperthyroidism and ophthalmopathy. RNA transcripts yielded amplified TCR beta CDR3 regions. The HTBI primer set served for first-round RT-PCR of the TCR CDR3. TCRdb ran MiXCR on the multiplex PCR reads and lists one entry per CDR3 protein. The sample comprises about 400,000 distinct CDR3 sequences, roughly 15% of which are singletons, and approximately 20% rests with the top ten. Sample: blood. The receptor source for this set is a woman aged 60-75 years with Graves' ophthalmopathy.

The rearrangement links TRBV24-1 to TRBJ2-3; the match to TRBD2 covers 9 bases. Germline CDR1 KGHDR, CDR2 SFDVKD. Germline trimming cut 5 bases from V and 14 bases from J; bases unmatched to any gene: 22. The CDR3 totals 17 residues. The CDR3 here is CATSGVSPGLATTGRYF. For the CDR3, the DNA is TGTGCCACCAGTGGCGTTTCCCCCGGACTAGCGACCACGGGTCGGTATTTT.

CDR3 loop: CASQTEGYEQYF. In DNA, the CDR3 is TGTGCCAGCCAAACTGAGGGCTACGAGCAGTACTTC. The genes are TRBV2 and TRBJ2-7; tentative D call: TRBD2 (5 bases). CDR3 size: 12 residues. The germline V gene encodes CDR1 SNHLY and CDR2 FYNNEI. Trimming pared 8 bases from V and 3 bases from J, leaving 11 bases between.

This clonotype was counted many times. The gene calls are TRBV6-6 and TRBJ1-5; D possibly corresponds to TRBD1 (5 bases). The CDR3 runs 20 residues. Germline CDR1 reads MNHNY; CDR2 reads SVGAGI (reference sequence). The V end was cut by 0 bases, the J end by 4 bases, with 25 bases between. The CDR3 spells CASSYSAGTGLRVRNQPQHF. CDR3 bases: TGTGCCAGCAGTTACTCAGCGGGGACCGGTCTACGCGTACGGAATCAGCCCCAGCATTTT.

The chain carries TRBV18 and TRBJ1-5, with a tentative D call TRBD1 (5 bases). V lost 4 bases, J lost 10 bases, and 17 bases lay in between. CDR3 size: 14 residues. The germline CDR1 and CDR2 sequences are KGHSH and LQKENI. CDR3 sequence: CASSQRNSDTPQHF. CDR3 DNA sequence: TGTGCCAGCTCACAAAGAAACTCGGACACCCCCCAGCATTTT.

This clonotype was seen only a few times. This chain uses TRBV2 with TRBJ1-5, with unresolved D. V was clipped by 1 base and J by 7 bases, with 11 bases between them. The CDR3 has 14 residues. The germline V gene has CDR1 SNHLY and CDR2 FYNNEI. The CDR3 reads CASSEGTPGQPQHF. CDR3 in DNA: TGTGCCAGCAGTGAAGGGACCCCGGGACAGCCCCAGCATTTT. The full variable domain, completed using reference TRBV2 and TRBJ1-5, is EPEVTQTPSHQVTQMGQEVILRCVPISNHLYFYWYRQILGQKVEFLVSFYNNEISEKSEIFDDQFSVERPDGSNFTLKIRSTKLEDSAMYFCASSEGTPGQPQHFGDGTRLSIL.

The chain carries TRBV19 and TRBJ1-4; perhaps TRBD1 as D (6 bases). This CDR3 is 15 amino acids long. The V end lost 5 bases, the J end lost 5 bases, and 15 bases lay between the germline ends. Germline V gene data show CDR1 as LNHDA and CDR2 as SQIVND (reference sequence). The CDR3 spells CASSATGTQNEKLFF. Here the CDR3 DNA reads TGTGCCAGTAGTGCGACCGGGACACAGAATGAAAAACTGTTTTTT.

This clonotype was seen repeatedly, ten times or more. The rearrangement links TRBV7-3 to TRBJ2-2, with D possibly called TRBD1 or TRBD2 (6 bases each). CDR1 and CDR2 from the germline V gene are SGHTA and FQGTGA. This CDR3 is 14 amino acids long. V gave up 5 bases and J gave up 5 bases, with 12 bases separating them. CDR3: CASSPGARTGELFF. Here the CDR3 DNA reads TGTGCCAGCAGCCCGGGGGCGCGAACCGGGGAGCTGTTTTTT.

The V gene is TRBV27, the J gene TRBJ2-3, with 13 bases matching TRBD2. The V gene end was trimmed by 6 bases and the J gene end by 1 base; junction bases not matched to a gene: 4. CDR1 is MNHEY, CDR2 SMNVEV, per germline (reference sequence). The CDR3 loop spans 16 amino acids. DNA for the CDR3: TGTGCCAGCAGATCTGGACTAGCGGGAGGCACAGATACGCAGTATTTT. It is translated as CASRSGLAGGTDTQYF.

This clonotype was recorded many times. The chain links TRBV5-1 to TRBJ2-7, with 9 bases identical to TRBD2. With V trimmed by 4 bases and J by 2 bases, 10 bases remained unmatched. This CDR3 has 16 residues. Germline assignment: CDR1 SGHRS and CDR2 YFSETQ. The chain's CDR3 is CASSPLTSGVTYEQYF. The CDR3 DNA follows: TGCGCCAGCAGCCCTCTGACTAGCGGAGTCACCTACGAGCAGTACTTC.

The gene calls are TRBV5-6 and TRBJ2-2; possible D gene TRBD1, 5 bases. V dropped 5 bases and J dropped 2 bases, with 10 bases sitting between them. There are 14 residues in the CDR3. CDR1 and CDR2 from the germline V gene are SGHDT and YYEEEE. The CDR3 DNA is TGTGCCAGCAGACCAGGGTCCAACACCGGGGAGCTGTTTTTT. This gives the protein CASRPGSNTGELFF.

The CDR3 DNA reads TGTGCCAGTAGCCTCCGGACAGGGGCCTACGAGCAGTACTTC. It specifies CASSLRTGAYEQYF. The chain is built from TRBV19 and TRBJ2-7, with 9 bases that match TRBD1. The CDR3 is 14 residues long. The trim removed 6 bases at V and 2 bases at J, leaving 5 bases unmatched. Germline CDR1 and CDR2: LNHDA and SQIVND (reference sequence).

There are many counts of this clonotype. DNA for the CDR3: TGTGCCAGCAGCCAAAGTGCGGGAACTAACTATGGCTACACCTTC. It specifies CASSQSAGTNYGYTF. The chain links TRBV3-1 to TRBJ1-2, with D unclear. V gave up 2 bases and J gave up 0 bases, with 10 bases separating them. The germline gives CDR1 LGHDT, CDR2 YNNKEL (reference sequence). This CDR3 is built from 15 residues.

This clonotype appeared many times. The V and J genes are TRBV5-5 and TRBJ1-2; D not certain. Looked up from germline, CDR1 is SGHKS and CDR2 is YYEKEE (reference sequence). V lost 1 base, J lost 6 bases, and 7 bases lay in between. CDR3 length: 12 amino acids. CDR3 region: CASSLFSDGYTF. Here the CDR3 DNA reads TGTGCCAGCAGCTTGTTTAGCGATGGCTACACCTTC.

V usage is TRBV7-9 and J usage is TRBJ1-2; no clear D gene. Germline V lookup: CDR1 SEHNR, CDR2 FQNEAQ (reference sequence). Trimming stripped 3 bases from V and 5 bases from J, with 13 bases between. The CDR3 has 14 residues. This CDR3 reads CASSFAGLGYGYTF. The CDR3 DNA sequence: TGTGCCAGCAGCTTTGCGGGCTTAGGGTATGGCTACACCTTC.

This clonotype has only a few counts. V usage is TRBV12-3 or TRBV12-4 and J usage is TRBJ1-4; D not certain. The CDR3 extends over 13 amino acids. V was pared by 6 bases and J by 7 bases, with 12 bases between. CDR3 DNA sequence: TGTGCCAGCAGGGCGGTGCCTGGTGAAAAACTGTTTTTT. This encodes CASRAVPGEKLFF.

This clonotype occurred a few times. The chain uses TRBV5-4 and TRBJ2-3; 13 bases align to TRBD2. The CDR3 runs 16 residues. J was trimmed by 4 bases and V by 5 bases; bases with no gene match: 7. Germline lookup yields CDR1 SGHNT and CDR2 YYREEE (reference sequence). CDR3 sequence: CASSWTSGREPDTQYF. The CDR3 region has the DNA TGTGCCAGCAGTTGGACTAGCGGGAGAGAACCAGATACGCAGTATTTT. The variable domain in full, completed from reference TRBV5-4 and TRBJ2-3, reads ETGVTQSPTHLIKTRGQQVTLRCSSQSGHNTVSWYQQALGQGPQFIFQYYREEENGRGNFPPRFSGLQFPNYSSELNVNALELDDSALYLCASSWTSGREPDTQYFGPGTRLTVL.

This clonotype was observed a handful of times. As DNA, the CDR3 is TGTGCCAGCAGTAACCGGGCCCCGGGGGCGGGTGAGCAGTTCTTC. This translates into CASSNRAPGAGEQFF. The chain is built from TRBV25-1 and TRBJ2-1; perhaps D is TRBD1 or TRBD2 (6 bases each). The CDR3 consists of 15 residues. CDR1 and CDR2 from the germline V gene are MGHDK and SYGVNS. V was pared by 5 bases and J by 9 bases, with 20 bases between.

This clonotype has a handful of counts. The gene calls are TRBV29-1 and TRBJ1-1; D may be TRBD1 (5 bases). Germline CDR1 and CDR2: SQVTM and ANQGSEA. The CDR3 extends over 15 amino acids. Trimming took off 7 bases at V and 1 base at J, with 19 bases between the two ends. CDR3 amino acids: CSAGGGVGANTEAFF. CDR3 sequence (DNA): TGCAGCGCCGGGGGGGGGGTTGGGGCGAACACTGAAGCTTTCTTT.

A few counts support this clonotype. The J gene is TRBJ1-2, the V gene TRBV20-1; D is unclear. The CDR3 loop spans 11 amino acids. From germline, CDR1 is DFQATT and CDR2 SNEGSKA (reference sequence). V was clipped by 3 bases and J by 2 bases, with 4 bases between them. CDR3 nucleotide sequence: TGCAGTGCTAGCCAGAACTATGGCTACACCTTC. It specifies CSASQNYGYTF.

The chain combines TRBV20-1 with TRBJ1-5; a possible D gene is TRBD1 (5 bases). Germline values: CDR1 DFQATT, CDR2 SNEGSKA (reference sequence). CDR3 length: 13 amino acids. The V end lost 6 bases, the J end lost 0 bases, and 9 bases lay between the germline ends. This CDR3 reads CSAGDLSNQPQHF. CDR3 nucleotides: TGCAGTGCGGGGGACCTTAGCAATCAGCCCCAGCATTTT.

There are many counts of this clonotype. The CDR3: CASSLARGSGTGELFF. The CDR3 nucleotides are TGTGCCAGCAGCTTAGCCCGCGGGAGTGGCACCGGGGAGCTGTTTTTT. This chain links TRBV11-2 with TRBJ2-2; 7 nucleotides match TRBD2. This CDR3 region has 16 residues. Germline V CDR1 and CDR2: SGHAT, FQNNGV. The V segment lost 1 base and the J segment 4 bases; nucleotides outside the gene matches: 6.

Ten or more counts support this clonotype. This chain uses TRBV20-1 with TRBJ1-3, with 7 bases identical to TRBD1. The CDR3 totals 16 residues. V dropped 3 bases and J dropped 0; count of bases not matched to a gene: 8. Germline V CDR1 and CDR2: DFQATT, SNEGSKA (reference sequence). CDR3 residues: CSASPRTGNSGNTIYF. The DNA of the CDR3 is TGCAGTGCTAGCCCCAGGACAGGAAACTCTGGAAACACCATATATTTT.

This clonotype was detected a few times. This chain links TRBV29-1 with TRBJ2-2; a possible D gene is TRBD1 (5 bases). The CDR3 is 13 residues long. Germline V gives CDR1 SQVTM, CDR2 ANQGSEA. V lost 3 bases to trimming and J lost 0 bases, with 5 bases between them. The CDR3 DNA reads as TGCAGCGTTGACAGGGCGAACACCGGGGAGCTGTTTTTT. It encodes CSVDRANTGELFF.

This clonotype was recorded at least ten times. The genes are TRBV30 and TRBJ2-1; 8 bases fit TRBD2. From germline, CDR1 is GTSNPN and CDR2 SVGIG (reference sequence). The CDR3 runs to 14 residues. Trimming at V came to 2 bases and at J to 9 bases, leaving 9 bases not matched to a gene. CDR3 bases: TGTGCCTGGAGTTCGGTAGCGGGACATCGTGAGCAGTTCTTC. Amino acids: CAWSSVAGHREQFF.

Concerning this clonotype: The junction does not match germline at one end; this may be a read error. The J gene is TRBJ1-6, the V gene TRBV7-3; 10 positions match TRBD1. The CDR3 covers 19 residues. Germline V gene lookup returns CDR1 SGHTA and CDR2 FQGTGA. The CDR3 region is CASSLSGPGTGASNSPLHF. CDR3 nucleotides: TGTGCCAGCAGCTTATCGGGGCCCGGGACAGGGGCTTCTAATTCACCCCTCCACTTC.